The T cell receptor (delta chain) described here comes from a study of gamma-delta T cells after stem cell transplantation. TCRdb reprocessed the RT-PCR reads using CATT. In the table there are approximately 1,000 delta-chain clones, about 17% of which are singletons. Worth noting for this clone: A far bigger clonotype differs at one base, so this is likely a read error.

V shed 0 bases and J 12 bases; nucleotides not matched to a gene: 26. The CDR3 is 22 amino acids. Germline-derived CDR1 and CDR2 are GEAIGNYY and EKD. The sequencing sample was made of gamma-delta T cells. The sequence was collected from a human donor. It is not recorded whose cells these are; they may come from a transplant donor. The J gene is TRDJ3, the V gene TRDV2, with TRDD3 matching 9 bases. CDR3 sequence reads: CACDTVLLGETEGEGVDRQMFF. For the CDR3, the DNA is TGTGCCTGTGACACCGTCCTACTGGGGGAGACTGAGGGCGAGGGTGTGGACCGACAGATGTTTTTC.